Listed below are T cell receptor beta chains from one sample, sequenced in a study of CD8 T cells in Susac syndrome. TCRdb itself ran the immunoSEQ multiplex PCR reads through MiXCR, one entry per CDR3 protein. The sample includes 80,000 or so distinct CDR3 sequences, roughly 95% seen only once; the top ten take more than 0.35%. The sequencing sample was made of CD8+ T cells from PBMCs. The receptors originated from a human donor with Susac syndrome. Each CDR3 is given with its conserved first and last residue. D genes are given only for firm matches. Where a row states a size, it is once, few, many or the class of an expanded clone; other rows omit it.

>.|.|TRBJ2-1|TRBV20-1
CSAPCPPYNEQFF
TGCAGTGCTCCCTGTCCCCCCTACAATGAGCAGTTCTTC
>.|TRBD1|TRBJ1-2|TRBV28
CASSRGHLSYGYTF
TGTGCCAGCAGCAGGGGGCATCTCAGCTATGGCTACACCTTC
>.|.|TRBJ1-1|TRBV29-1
CSVHSGATEAFF
TGCAGCGTGCACTCAGGGGCCACTGAAGCTTTCTTT
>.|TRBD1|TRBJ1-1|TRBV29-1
CSVGQPEAFF
TGCAGCGTGGGACAGCCTGAAGCTTTCTTT
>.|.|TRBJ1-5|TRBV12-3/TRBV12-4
CASRKSWGRNQPQHF
TGTGCCAGCAGGAAATCCTGGGGAAGGAATCAGCCCCAGCATTTT
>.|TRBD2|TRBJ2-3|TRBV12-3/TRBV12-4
CASSSGAGSDTQYF
TGTGCCAGCAGTTCCGGAGCGGGATCAGATACGCAGTATTTT
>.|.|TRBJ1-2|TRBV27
CASRGGGNGYTF
TGTGCCTCCCGAGGCGGAGGGAATGGCTACACCTTC
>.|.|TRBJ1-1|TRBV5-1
CASSPLDGNTEAFF
TGCGCCAGCAGCCCCCTGGACGGGAACACTGAAGCTTTCTTT
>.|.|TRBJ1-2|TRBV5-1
CASSGQGKQGYTF
TGCGCCAGCAGCGGTCAGGGGAAGCAGGGCTACACCTTC
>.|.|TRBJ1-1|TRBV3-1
CASSLAPVNTEAFF
TGTGCCAGCAGCCTCGCCCCTGTGAACACTGAAGCTTTCTTT
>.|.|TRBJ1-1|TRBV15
CATRHPGGATEAFF
TGTGCCACCCGCCACCCGGGGGGAGCCACTGAAGCTTTCTTT
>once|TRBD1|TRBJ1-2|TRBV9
CATPQGALDGYTF
TGTGCTACGCCCCAGGGGGCTTTGGATGGCTACACCTTC
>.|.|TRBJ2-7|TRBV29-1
CSVVGRGDEQYF
TGCAGCGTTGTTGGCAGGGGGGACGAGCAGTACTTC
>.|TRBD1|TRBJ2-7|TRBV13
CASSSGTGYEQYF
TGTGCCAGCAGCTCCGGGACAGGTTACGAGCAGTACTTC